The 9 T cell receptor beta chains below all came from one sample that was sequenced in a study of cytomegalovirus exposure and HLA in healthy donors (dated by TCRdb to about 2017). Libraries were constructed by the immunoSEQ multiplex PCR assay. For the multiplex PCR, a mixture combining 60 forward primers for TCR Vbeta segments and 13 reverse primers for TCR Jbeta segments was used. In TCRdb, the immuneACCESS table is reduced to in-frame sequences with V and J assigned. These tables do not hold every clone; where another copy was compared, an unresolved V gene accounts for under half, and the others remain unexplained. The table for this sample lists fewer than 250,000 clones; about 88% of them were counted only once. In total, the top ten clones hold under 2% of the sample. Sequencing used PBMCs. The receptors were gathered from a woman under 30 in good health and CMV-seronegative.

The chain recombines TRBV10-3 with TRBJ2-1; 13 bases are shared with TRBD2. The CDR3 contains 13 residues. V gave up 5 bases and J gave up 9 bases; unmatched junction bases: 1. Germline V gives CDR1 ENHRY, CDR2 SYGVKD. The CDR3 spells CAISTSGGGEQFF. DNA for the CDR3: TGTGCCATCAGTACTAGCGGGGGGGGTGAGCAGTTCTTC.

V is TRBV6-5 and J is TRBJ2-1, with D possibly TRBD2 on 6 matching bases. With 0 bases removed from V and 2 bases from J, the gap between germline ends came to 8 bases. Germline lookup yields CDR1 MNHEY and CDR2 SVGAGI. CDR3 size: 15 residues. The CDR3 nucleotides read TGTGCCAGCAGTTACTCCCGACTAGCCTACAATGAGCAGTTCTTC. Encoded protein: CASSYSRLAYNEQFF.

CDR3 amino acids: CASRRDSSYEQYF. DNA for the CDR3: TGTGCCAGCAGGCGGGACTCCTCCTACGAGCAGTACTTC. The chain carries TRBV14 and TRBJ2-7; the D gene is possibly TRBD2 (6 bases). From germline, CDR1 is SGHDN and CDR2 FVKESK. The CDR3 contains 13 residues. Trimming pared 6 bases from V and 0 bases from J, leaving 9 bases between.

The chain recombines TRBV29-1 with TRBJ1-4; possible D gene TRBD1, 5 bases. The CDR3 sequence is 14 residues long. V gave up 6 bases and J gave up 6 bases, with 17 bases separating them. Germline loops: CDR1 SQVTM, CDR2 ANQGSEA. CDR3 sequence: CSVQTQGRDEKLFF. CDR3 bases: TGCAGCGTGCAAACCCAGGGTAGAGATGAAAAACTGTTTTTT. The variable domain in full, completed from reference TRBV29-1 and TRBJ1-4, reads SAVISQKPSRDICQRGTSLTIQCQVDSQVTMMFWYRQQPGQSLTLIATANQGSEATYESGFVIDKFPISRPNLTFSTLTVSNMSPEDSSIYLCSVQTQGRDEKLFFGSGTQLSVL.

The chain carries TRBV4-1 and TRBJ2-1; TRBD2 is a possible D gene (5 bases). This CDR3 spans 16 amino acids. The germline V gene encodes CDR1 MGHRA and CDR2 YSYEKL. The V end lost 4 bases, the J end lost 0 bases, and 13 bases lay between the germline ends. CDR3 amino acids: CASSPLGRSSYNEQFF. The CDR3 DNA is TGCGCCAGCAGCCCCTTGGGGAGAAGCTCCTACAATGAGCAGTTCTTC.

This clone was seen just once. The V call is TRBV5-1, the J call TRBJ1-1; TRBD1 is a possible D gene (5 bases). The V end was cut by 7 bases, the J end by 1 base, with 14 bases between. The germline CDR1 and CDR2 sequences are SGHRS and YFSETQ. CDR3 length: 14 amino acids. The CDR3: CASSIWGRNTEAFF. As DNA, the CDR3 is TGCGCCAGCTCAATCTGGGGCCGGAACACTGAAGCTTTCTTT.

The chain combines TRBV18 with TRBJ2-6; TRBD1 matches at 7 bases. Losses at the gene ends were 3 bases for V and 0 bases for J; bases not matched to a gene: 5. The CDR3 consists of 17 residues. Germline CDR1 KGHSH, CDR2 LQKENI. CDR3 region: CASSPRSGGSGANVLTF. The CDR3, as DNA: TGTGCCAGCTCACCCCGTTCAGGGGGCTCTGGGGCCAACGTCCTGACTTTC.

V usage is TRBV11-2 and J usage is TRBJ2-1, with 10 bases lining up with TRBD2. Losses at the gene ends were 0 bases for V and 8 bases for J; bases not matched to a gene: 13. Looked up from germline, CDR1 is SGHAT and CDR2 is FQNNGV. This CDR3 comprises 18 residues. The CDR3 reads CASSLDPGASGSGHEQFF. The CDR3 nucleotides are TGTGCCAGCAGCTTAGATCCCGGTGCTAGCGGGAGTGGGCATGAGCAGTTCTTC. The variable domain in full, with the rest retrieved from reference TRBV11-2 and TRBJ2-1, is EAGVAQSPRYKIIEKRQSVAFWCNPISGHATLYWYQQILGQGPKLLIQFQNNGVVDDSQLPKDRFSAERLKGVDSTLKIQPAKLEDSAVYLCASSLDPGASGSGHEQFFGPGTRLTVL.

The chain is built from TRBV27 and TRBJ2-1, with TRBD2 matching 9 bases. Germline lookup yields CDR1 MNHEY and CDR2 SMNVEV (reference sequence). After removal of 7 bases from V and 0 bases from J, the junction contained 7 bases not matched to a gene. This CDR3 contains 16 residues. CDR3 protein: CASTRASGVSYNEQFF. The DNA of the CDR3 is TGTGCCAGCACCCGGGCTAGCGGGGTCTCCTACAATGAGCAGTTCTTC.